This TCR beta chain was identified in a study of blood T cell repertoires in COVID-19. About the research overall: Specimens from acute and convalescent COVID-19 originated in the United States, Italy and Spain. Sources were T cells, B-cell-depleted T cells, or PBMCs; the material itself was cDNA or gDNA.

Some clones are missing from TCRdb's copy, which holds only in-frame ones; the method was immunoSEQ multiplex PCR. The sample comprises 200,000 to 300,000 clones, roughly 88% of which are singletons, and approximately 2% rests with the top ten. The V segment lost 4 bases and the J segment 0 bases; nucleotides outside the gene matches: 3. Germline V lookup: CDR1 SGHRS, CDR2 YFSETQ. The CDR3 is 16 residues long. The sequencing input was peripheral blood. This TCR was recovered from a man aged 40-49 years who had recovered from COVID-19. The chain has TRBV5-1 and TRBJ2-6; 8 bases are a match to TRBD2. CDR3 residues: CASSPGGVSGANVLTF. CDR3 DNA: TGCGCCAGCAGCCCGGGAGGGGTCTCTGGGGCCAACGTCCTGACTTTC.